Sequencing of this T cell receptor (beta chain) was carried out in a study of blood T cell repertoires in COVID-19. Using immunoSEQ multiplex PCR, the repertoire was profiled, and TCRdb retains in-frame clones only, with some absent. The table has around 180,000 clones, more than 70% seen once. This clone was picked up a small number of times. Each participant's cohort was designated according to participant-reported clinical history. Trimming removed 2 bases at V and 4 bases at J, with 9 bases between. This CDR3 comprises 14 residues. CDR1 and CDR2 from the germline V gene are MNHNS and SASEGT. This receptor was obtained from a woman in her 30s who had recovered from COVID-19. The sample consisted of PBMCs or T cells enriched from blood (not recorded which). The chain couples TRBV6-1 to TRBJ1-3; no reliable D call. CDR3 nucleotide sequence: TGTGCCAGCAGTGAACGGGAAAGCGGAAACACCATATATTTT. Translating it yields CASSERESGNTIYF.